Listed below are T cell receptor beta chains from one sample, sequenced in a study of CXCR3-negative and CXCR3-positive naive CD8 T cells. TCRdb processed the 5' RACE reads again and assigns one entry to each CDR3 protein, with no DNA. The listing contains about 39,000 distinct CDR3 sequences. The material sequenced was memory CD8+ T cells from blood. Receptor source: a human donor in good health. Some clones in this sample may be carry-over from other donors' samples. CDR3s include the opening cysteine and the closing phenylalanine or tryptophan. Fields, in order: J gene, clone size, V gene, CDR3 protein. Not all rows give a size; the values are once, few, many and, for expanded clones, a class.

J gene: TRBJ2-1; clone size: -; V gene: TRBV2; CDR3 protein: CASLESHEQFF
J gene: TRBJ2-3; clone size: -; V gene: TRBV7-8; CDR3 protein: CASSLPLNTDTQYF
J gene: TRBJ1-6; clone size: -; V gene: TRBV21-1; CDR3 protein: CASSKNDFTPTGFNSPLHF
J gene: TRBJ2-7; clone size: medium-sized; V gene: TRBV29-1; CDR3 protein: CSVDMGQGWTYEQYF
J gene: TRBJ2-7; clone size: -; V gene: TRBV7-9; CDR3 protein: CASSLPGAHEQYF
J gene: TRBJ2-2; clone size: -; V gene: TRBV29-1; CDR3 protein: CSGSNTGELFF
J gene: TRBJ2-4; clone size: -; V gene: TRBV29-1; CDR3 protein: CSVEVPSLSKNIQYF
J gene: TRBJ2-3; clone size: -; V gene: TRBV5-5; CDR3 protein: CASSLDRPDTQYF
J gene: TRBJ2-7; clone size: -; V gene: TRBV5-1; CDR3 protein: CASSLQGLSYEQYF
J gene: TRBJ2-5; clone size: -; V gene: TRBV7-9; CDR3 protein: CASSSQGRGETQYF
J gene: TRBJ2-3; clone size: -; V gene: TRBV12-3/TRBV12-4; CDR3 protein: CASSLGGGLNTQYF
J gene: TRBJ2-7; clone size: -; V gene: TRBV3-1; CDR3 protein: CASSQDWSFSYEQYF
J gene: TRBJ1-6; clone size: -; V gene: TRBV20-1; CDR3 protein: CSAGWTGDNNSPLHF
J gene: TRBJ2-5; clone size: -; V gene: TRBV5-4; CDR3 protein: CASSKLRQGAGETQYF
J gene: TRBJ2-3; clone size: -; V gene: TRBV28; CDR3 protein: CASSLAGDGSTDTQYF
J gene: TRBJ1-1; clone size: -; V gene: TRBV20-1; CDR3 protein: CSAPQGNTEAFF
J gene: TRBJ2-7; clone size: -; V gene: TRBV29-1; CDR3 protein: CSVEHPYNSYEQYF
J gene: TRBJ2-5; clone size: -; V gene: TRBV27; CDR3 protein: CASSSGLAGGSSGETQYF
J gene: TRBJ2-5; clone size: -; V gene: TRBV13; CDR3 protein: CASSPGTGGTETQYF
J gene: TRBJ2-1; clone size: -; V gene: TRBV7-2; CDR3 protein: CASYSFFAGNEQFF
J gene: TRBJ2-1; clone size: -; V gene: TRBV7-8; CDR3 protein: CASSLIGAREQFF
J gene: TRBJ2-1; clone size: -; V gene: TRBV29-1; CDR3 protein: CSVEGDRNEQFF
J gene: TRBJ1-4; clone size: -; V gene: TRBV10-3; CDR3 protein: CAMGDVENEKLFF
J gene: TRBJ2-7; clone size: -; V gene: TRBV11-2; CDR3 protein: CASSLRDPTYEQYF
J gene: TRBJ2-1; clone size: -; V gene: TRBV7-3; CDR3 protein: CASSSTLAADNEQFF
J gene: TRBJ2-1; clone size: -; V gene: TRBV4-3; CDR3 protein: CASSQGVGEGGNEQFF
J gene: TRBJ2-5; clone size: -; V gene: TRBV12-3/TRBV12-4; CDR3 protein: CASSPAGTTGEETQYF
J gene: TRBJ2-2; clone size: -; V gene: TRBV6-4; CDR3 protein: CASSDSQGDTGELFF
J gene: TRBJ2-2; clone size: -; V gene: TRBV2; CDR3 protein: CASRSTPGGELFF
J gene: TRBJ1-1; clone size: -; V gene: TRBV7-9; CDR3 protein: CASSLETGNTEAFF
J gene: TRBJ2-7; clone size: -; V gene: TRBV28; CDR3 protein: CASSPRVTSYEQYF
J gene: TRBJ1-1; clone size: -; V gene: TRBV11-3; CDR3 protein: CASSLQRRNTEAFF
J gene: TRBJ2-1; clone size: -; V gene: TRBV7-2; CDR3 protein: CASSFIGTTYNEQFF
J gene: TRBJ1-2; clone size: -; V gene: TRBV7-2; CDR3 protein: CASSLVTTGDGYTF
J gene: TRBJ2-1; clone size: -; V gene: TRBV6-2/TRBV6-3; CDR3 protein: CASSYYGQGGTNEQFF
J gene: TRBJ2-2; clone size: -; V gene: TRBV15; CDR3 protein: CATSRAYLPQTTFGELFF
J gene: TRBJ2-3; clone size: -; V gene: TRBV7-9; CDR3 protein: CASSPAIGQYF
J gene: TRBJ2-1; clone size: -; V gene: TRBV20-1; CDR3 protein: CSARTGEMYNEQFF
J gene: TRBJ2-2; clone size: -; V gene: TRBV4-3; CDR3 protein: CASSQEIPLRDAGTGELFF
J gene: TRBJ1-2; clone size: -; V gene: TRBV7-3; CDR3 protein: CASSLRGPGYGYTF
J gene: TRBJ2-3; clone size: -; V gene: TRBV29-1; CDR3 protein: CSVEDHPSGGWNTQYF
J gene: TRBJ2-7; clone size: -; V gene: TRBV7-7; CDR3 protein: CASSDGEAYEQYF
J gene: TRBJ2-1; clone size: -; V gene: TRBV15; CDR3 protein: CATSKTGPRSSYNEQFF
J gene: TRBJ1-1; clone size: -; V gene: TRBV4-3; CDR3 protein: CASSQESGLDTEAFF
J gene: TRBJ1-1; clone size: -; V gene: TRBV7-9; CDR3 protein: CASSLPSHTEAFF
J gene: TRBJ1-1; clone size: -; V gene: TRBV18; CDR3 protein: CASSPQDRGNDYSLTEAFF
J gene: TRBJ2-1; clone size: -; V gene: TRBV7-3; CDR3 protein: CASSLAGGDNEQFF
J gene: TRBJ2-1; clone size: -; V gene: TRBV11-3; CDR3 protein: CASSFRQGLNNEQFF
J gene: TRBJ2-5; clone size: -; V gene: TRBV4-3; CDR3 protein: CASSQEPQGENEETQYF
J gene: TRBJ2-1; clone size: -; V gene: TRBV12-3/TRBV12-4; CDR3 protein: CASSDRGYSYNEQFF
J gene: TRBJ2-7; clone size: -; V gene: TRBV28; CDR3 protein: CATLSRVSYEQYF
J gene: TRBJ2-5; clone size: -; V gene: TRBV10-3; CDR3 protein: CAISDSGDEETQYF
J gene: TRBJ2-5; clone size: -; V gene: TRBV7-9; CDR3 protein: CASSPPLSVGTQYF